The next 5 T cell receptor beta chains were all read from a single sample in a study of vaccination and CD4 T cells after COVID-19. Treatment in this sample: 10-day PBMC culture with coronavirus spike peptide pools or control peptides (ViraFEST assay). It was before the COVID-19 pandemic (2011-2018) that the unexposed donor's CD4+ T cells were collected. Cultured CD4+ T-cell DNA underwent Oncomine TCR Beta short-read sequencing. Each CDR3 protein gets one entry after TCRdb re-called the PCR reads with MiXCR. The sample includes about 4,200 distinct CDR3 sequences, about 35% seen only once; the top ten take under 30%. These TCRs' antigens remain unknown. Sequencing was carried out using CD4+ T cells from blood, cultured in vitro. The receptor set was obtained from a human donor in good health.

This rearrangement joins TRBV20-1 to TRBJ1-4; no definite D call. The CDR3 length is 13 residues. The germline gives CDR1 DFQATT, CDR2 SNEGSKA (reference sequence). V was clipped by 7 bases and J by 0 bases, with 9 bases between them. CDR3 DNA sequence: TGCAGTGGATCCGACGCAACTAATGAAAAACTGTTTTTT. It yields the protein CSGSDATNEKLFF.

The chain has TRBV28 and TRBJ1-5, with TRBD1 identical over 10 bases. This CDR3 comprises 15 residues. Germline CDR1 is MDHEN and CDR2 is SYDVKM. J lost 5 bases, V lost 2 bases, and 3 bases had no gene match. CDR3 loop: CASSLGTGVDQPQHF. CDR3 coding DNA: TGTGCCAGCAGTTTAGGGACAGGGGTCGATCAGCCCCAGCATTTT.

This clonotype has just a few counts. This sequence joins TRBV20-1 and TRBJ1-1, with D perhaps TRBD1 (5 bases). The V and J ends lost 4 bases and 2 bases respectively, with 20 bases between them. Germline V gene lookup returns CDR1 DFQATT and CDR2 SNEGSKA (reference sequence). The CDR3 consists of 16 residues. The CDR3 reads CSATTGLQRDNTEAFF. The CDR3, as DNA: TGCAGTGCTACTACCGGGCTCCAGAGGGACAACACTGAAGCTTTCTTT.

The V gene is TRBV7-3, the J gene TRBJ2-7, with D possibly TRBD2 on 7 matching bases. From germline, CDR1 is SGHTA and CDR2 FQGTGA. V was clipped by 0 bases and J by 3 bases, with 12 bases between them. The CDR3 extends over 15 amino acids. The CDR3 DNA is TGTGCCAGCAGCTTAACGGGCGGGGGCGGCTACGAGCAGTACTTC. This encodes CASSLTGGGGYEQYF.

This clonotype was seen a few times. V gene TRBV6-1 combines with J gene TRBJ1-1, with 8 bases identical to TRBD1. The junction had 5 bases not matched to a gene; V was cut back by 6 bases and J by 5 bases. Germline CDR1 and CDR2: MNHNS and SASEGT. The CDR3 sequence is 13 residues long. The DNA for the CDR3 is TGTGCCAGCAGCCCACAGGGGGATACTGAAGCTTTCTTT. It specifies CASSPQGDTEAFF.